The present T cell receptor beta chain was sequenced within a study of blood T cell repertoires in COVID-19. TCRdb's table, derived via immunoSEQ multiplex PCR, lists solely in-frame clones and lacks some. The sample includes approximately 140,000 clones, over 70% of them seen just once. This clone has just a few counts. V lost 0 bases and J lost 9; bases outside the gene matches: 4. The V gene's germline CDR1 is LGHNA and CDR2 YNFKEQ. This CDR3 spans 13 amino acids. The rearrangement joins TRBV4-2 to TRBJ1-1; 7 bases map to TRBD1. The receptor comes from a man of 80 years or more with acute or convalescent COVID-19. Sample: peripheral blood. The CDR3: CASSQDRGQKAFF. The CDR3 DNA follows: TGTGCCAGCAGCCAAGATCGGGGACAGAAAGCTTTCTTT.